A single T cell receptor beta chain is shown here with its context. Its target antigen remains unknown. Base qualities are missing; no much larger clone stands one base away. The data stem from a study of regulatory and conventional T cells in RAG deficiency (dated by TCRdb to 2016 to 2017). Broadly, across the study: To compare the diversity and composition of the repertoires of Treg, conventional CD4+ and CD8+ T cells between RAG-deficient patients and healthy controls, the study applied high-throughput TCR beta sequencing.

Library creation used the immunoSEQ multiplex PCR assay. Rearranged TCR beta chain products were amplified from the genomic DNA of sorted T-cell subsets and were then sequenced. The study's own analysis went as follows. Shannon entropy and Simpson indices were used to measure how diverse the repertoire of productive TCR beta rearrangements was. To assess clonal expansion, the frequencies of the 100 most abundant productive TCR beta clonotypes were added up as a share of total reads. The TRB repertoires were scored with a self-reactivity index that is based on amino acid usage at CDR3beta positions 6 and 7. Two-way ANOVA was used for repertoire analyses, while Student t or Mann-Whitney tests were used for flow cytometric analyses. TCRdb re-hosts the immuneACCESS table, in-frame sequences only. Its copies lack some clones; in the studies checked, an unresolved V gene accounts for under half of them, and the cause for the rest is not known. The DNA was the basis for D and trimming; V, J and clone size are from that table. The sample data list 30,000 to 35,000 clones, and around 90% of these were observed just once. Roughly 5.4% of the sample goes to the ten largest clones.

Broader findings and caveats from the paper: In Omenn syndrome and CID/AS patients compared with controls, around 90-fold fewer unique TCR beta sequences were detected from Treg cells, versus 8 to 10-fold fewer for other subsets. Compared with control T-cell subpopulations, the RAG-deficient patients had markedly lower Shannon entropy and higher Simpson indices. All patient T-cell subsets had shorter CDR3 lengths; Omenn syndrome patients showed >85% Treg-Tconv repertoire overlap at nucleotide and amino acid level. The CD25-high CD127-low cells sorted from Omenn syndrome patients may be peripherally activated cells rather than true Treg cells. Some T-cell subset analyses were not performed for some subjects.

Several healthy control donors served as the comparison group for repertoire analyses. CD8+ T cells lacking CD4 were purified from blood before genomic DNA extraction. The germline V gene (reference sequence) gives CDR1 as LNHNV and CDR2 as YYDKDF. V sheds 3 bases and J sheds 3 bases, leaving 2 bases between their ends. There are 11 amino acids in the CDR3, from cysteine to phenylalanine inclusive. Just the 33-base CDR3 DNA is kept, in frame starting at base 1. These data also formed part of another study, on regulatory T cells. The second investigation adds: The multiplex PCR used 52 forward TRBV primers and 13 reverse TRBJ primers, with assay-based and computational corrections for amplification bias. In patients, repertoires had restricted unique TRB V-J pairs and skewed V and J gene usage, with regulatory T cells showing the most marked changes. The study compared T-cell receptor beta repertoires of sorted regulatory, conventional CD4+ and CD8+ T cells in CD3G-deficient patients with those in healthy controls. Ficoll density separation was used to isolate peripheral blood mononuclear cells. CD3+ CD8+ CD4- T cells were isolated on a FACSAria cell sorter. Rearranged TRB loci were amplified from genomic DNA by multiplex PCR within the immunoSEQ assay. TRB amplicons were sequenced using an Illumina HiSeq platform. Raw sequences were error-filtered and aligned to reference gene sequences by custom algorithms and were subsequently analyzed with the immunoSEQ online tools. Frequencies of productive and nonproductive TRB rearrangements were assessed among unique sequences as well as among total sequences. For group comparisons, t tests, Mann-Whitney tests or two-way ANOVA were performed in Prism software.

The V and J segments used are TRBV15 and TRBJ2-5; the D gene is unclear. Sequencing used CD8+ T cells sorted from blood. The sequence derives from a human donor in good health. The nucleotide sequence reads as follows: TGTGCCACCAGCAGTGAAGAGACCCAGTACTTC. This translates into CATSSEETQYF.